This T cell receptor beta chain comes out of a study of early T cells in non-severe SARS-CoV-2 infection. In the study overall: Unpaired chains resulted from sequencing bulk RNA of unsorted whole blood.

Researchers attached unique molecular identifiers to individual cDNA molecules. A single record per CDR3 protein comes from TCRdb applying MiXCR to the 5' RACE reads. This table has approximately 97,000 distinct CDR3 sequences, roughly 14% appearing once. Points from the study as a whole: Anti-spike CD8 responses were favored by VDJdb matching, which missed private and CD4 specificities.

V shed 3 bases and J shed 7 bases, with 12 bases lying between them. There are 13 residues in the CDR3. In germline, CDR1 is LNHDA, CDR2 SQIVND (reference sequence). This clonotype has more than one count but fewer than ten. Its antigen is unknown. Sequenced material: whole blood. J is TRBJ1-2 and V is TRBV19, with D possibly matching TRBD1 (5 bases). The sequence was obtained from an adult who was a healthcare worker with PCR-confirmed SARS-CoV-2 infection or an uninfected control (not recorded which). The chain's CDR3 is CASSIPGTPGYTF. DNA for the CDR3: TGTGCCAGTAGTATTCCCGGGACTCCTGGCTACACCTTC.